This T cell receptor (beta chain) was obtained from a study of blood T cell repertoires in COVID-19. Germline values: CDR1 MNHNS, CDR2 SASEGT. The CDR3 sequence is 15 residues long. V was shortened by 1 base and J by 4 bases, with 11 bases between the two germline ends. Data came from immunoSEQ multiplex PCR; TCRdb stores just in-frame clones and leaves some out. The data contain 120,000 or so clones, 87% of them singletons. Sequencing was done on a sample of peripheral blood. The J gene is TRBJ1-5, the V gene TRBV6-1; D remains ambiguous. The TCR originated in a human donor in a cohort sampled during active COVID-19. The chain's CDR3 is CASSEVLWENQPQHF. CDR3 coding DNA: TGTGCCAGCAGTGAAGTCCTATGGGAGAATCAGCCCCAGCATTTT.